Presented here are 9 T cell receptor beta chains from one specimen sequenced in a study of T cell changes during pregnancy in multiple sclerosis. Here immunoSEQ multiplex PCR was the method, and the copy in TCRdb shows in-frame clones only, minus some. The sample consists of approximately 88,000 clones, 85% to 95% of them appearing once. The starting material was peripheral blood, obtained in the first trimester of pregnancy. Every receptor here comes from a female donor with multiple sclerosis, enrolled in a pregnancy study.

This chain uses TRBV4-1 with TRBJ2-7, with D possibly TRBD1 on 6 matching bases. V shed 2 bases and J shed 0 bases, with 11 bases lying between them. Germline V gene lookup returns CDR1 MGHRA and CDR2 YSYEKL. This CDR3 comprises 15 residues. The CDR3 region is CASSQPTGSSYEQYF. CDR3 DNA: TGCGCCAGCAGCCAACCCACAGGGAGCTCCTACGAGCAGTACTTC.

V gene TRBV7-8 combines with J gene TRBJ2-3; D is unclear. The germline V gene has CDR1 SGHVS and CDR2 FQNEAQ. V dropped 0 bases and J dropped 1 base, with 14 bases sitting between them. The CDR3 spans 17 residues. Here the CDR3 DNA reads TGTGCCAGCAGCTTAGCACGGGTATCGAGGCGCACAGATACGCAGTATTTT. Translated, it gives CASSLARVSRRTDTQYF.

The V call is TRBV11-2, the J call TRBJ1-3; D ambiguous. The germline V gene has CDR1 SGHAT and CDR2 FQNNGV. V was cut by 5 bases and J by 1 base, with 9 bases left in between. The CDR3 is 14 amino acids. The CDR3 spells CASSAPGSGNTIYF. CDR3 nucleotide sequence: TGTGCCAGCAGCGCGCCTGGTTCTGGAAACACCATATATTTT.

This clone showed up just once. The chain is built from TRBV9 and TRBJ2-5; 10 bases agree with TRBD2. The CDR3 length is 17 residues. J lost 2 bases, V lost 3 bases, and 10 bases had no gene match. Germline lookup yields CDR1 SGDLS and CDR2 YYNGEE. The CDR3 nucleotides read TGTGCCAGCAGCGCAGGAAGGAGCGGGGGGGCTCAAGAGACCCAGTACTTC. Residues: CASSAGRSGGAQETQYF.

A remark on this clone: Within the sample, other DNA sequences also encode this same CDR3. The V gene is TRBV9, the J gene TRBJ2-5, with TRBD2 identical over 12 bases. CDR3 length: 15 amino acids. Trimming at V came to 0 bases and at J to 5 bases, leaving 2 bases not matched to a gene. CDR1 is SGDLS and CDR2 is YYNGEE in the germline V gene. In DNA form, the CDR3 reads TGTGCCAGCAGCGTAGGTCTAGCGGGGGGGGAGACCCAGTACTTC. It encodes CASSVGLAGGETQYF.

The chain carries TRBV20-1 and TRBJ1-1; TRBD1 matches at 11 bases. The CDR3 contains 11 residues. J lost 12 bases, V lost 3 bases, and 3 bases had no gene match. Germline CDR1 reads DFQATT; CDR2 reads SNEGSKA (reference sequence). CDR3 protein: CSARDRGQTFF. For the CDR3, the DNA is TGCAGTGCTAGGGACAGGGGGCAAACTTTCTTT.

The chain carries TRBV18 and TRBJ2-1, with TRBD2 matching 10 bases. Germline V gene lookup returns CDR1 KGHSH and CDR2 LQKENI. J lost 9 bases, V lost 1 base, and 9 bases had no gene match. The CDR3 has 16 residues. The CDR3 here is CASSPLERGGPSEQFF. As DNA, the CDR3 is TGTGCCAGCTCACCACTAGAGCGGGGGGGCCCCAGTGAGCAGTTCTTC.

V gene TRBV18 combines with J gene TRBJ2-7; TRBD1 is a possible D gene (5 bases). Trimming took off 6 bases at V and 2 bases at J, with 17 bases between the two ends. The CDR3 is made up of 15 amino acids. CDR1 is KGHSH and CDR2 is LQKENI in the germline V gene. CDR3 sequence (DNA): TGTGCCAGCTCTCCGTTGCAGGGTGCAACCTACGAGCAGTACTTC. This translates into CASSPLQGATYEQYF.

The chain joins TRBV2 to TRBJ2-5; 7 bases agree with TRBD2. The CDR3 sequence is 15 residues long. Germline-derived CDR1 and CDR2 are SNHLY and FYNNEI. J lost 5 bases, V lost 4 bases, and 10 bases had no gene match. The DNA of the CDR3 is TGTGCCAGCAGTGGAAGCCGGGGGGAGGTGGAGACCCAGTACTTC. The encoded protein is CASSGSRGEVETQYF.